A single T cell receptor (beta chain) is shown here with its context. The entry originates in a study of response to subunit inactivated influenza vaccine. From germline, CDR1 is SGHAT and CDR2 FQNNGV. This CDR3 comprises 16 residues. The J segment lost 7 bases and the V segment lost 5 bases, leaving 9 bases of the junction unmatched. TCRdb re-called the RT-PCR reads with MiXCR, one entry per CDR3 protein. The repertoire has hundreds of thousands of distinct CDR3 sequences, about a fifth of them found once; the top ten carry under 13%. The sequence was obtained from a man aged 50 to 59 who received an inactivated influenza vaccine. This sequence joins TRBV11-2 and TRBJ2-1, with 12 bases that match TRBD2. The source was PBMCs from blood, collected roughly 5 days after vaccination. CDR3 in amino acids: CASSQILGTSGNEQFF. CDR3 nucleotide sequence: TGTGCCAGCAGCCAAATCCTTGGGACTAGCGGGAATGAGCAGTTCTTC.